The clone carrying this T cell receptor (beta chain) has a single count. One entry per CDR3 protein results from TCRdb running MiXCR on the 5' RACE reads. The table includes about 150,000 distinct CDR3 sequences, 40% to 50% detected once. The source of the sample is a study of CD8 T cells in ankylosing spondylitis. CDR3 size: 15 residues. Trimming removed 3 bases from V and 1 base from J, with 12 bases in between. CDR1 and CDR2 from the germline V gene are SGDLS and YYNGEE. J is TRBJ2-3 and V is TRBV9; D is unresolved. Sample: synovial fluid, either unsorted or a sorted T cell fraction (not recorded which). The TCR was taken from a male donor with ankylosing spondylitis. The CDR3 DNA sequence: TGTGCCAGCAGCGCCGGTGGCGCACGCACAGATACGCAGTATTTT. This encodes CASSAGGARTDTQYF.